This T cell receptor beta chain was retrieved from a study of shared clonotypes between healthy human individuals. Trimming left V 6 bases short and J 5 bases short, with 19 bases between. CDR1 SGHDT and CDR2 YYEEEE come from the germline V gene. This CDR3 is built from 15 residues. The study's findings and limits: For naive CD4 cells, approximately 4.7% of clonotypes were shared across a few donors.

Here immunoSEQ multiplex PCR was the method, and the copy in TCRdb shows in-frame clones only, minus some. This sample carries roughly 650,000 clones, about 96% of them seen once, and the ten largest clones take around 0.1%. Points on this clone: What it binds is unknown.

Selected positively for CCR7 and CD45RO-negative, naive CD8 cells excluded terminally differentiated effector memory CD45RA+ cells. Sequencing used naive CD8+ T cells sorted from blood. This receptor was identified in a woman younger than 45 in good health. The chain has TRBV5-6 and TRBJ2-3; perhaps TRBD1 as D (5 bases). This CDR3 reads CASKLGRQRGDTQYF. As DNA, the CDR3 is TGTGCCAGCAAGCTCGGGCGGCAAAGGGGAGATACGCAGTATTTT.